The entry below describes one T cell receptor (beta chain). The table came from immunoSEQ multiplex PCR; TCRdb's copy has only in-frame clones and leaves some out. The data contain 45,000 to 55,000 clones, approximately 80% of them seen just once; the ten biggest clones take up approximately 20%. This sample is drawn from a study of T cell responses to AZD1222 COVID-19 vaccine. The CDR3 sequence is 13 residues long. Trimming cost V 8 bases and J 4 bases, with 17 bases left between them. In germline, CDR1 is GTSNPN, CDR2 SVGIG (reference sequence). The sample here was peripheral blood, taken on day 0 of MenACWY control vaccination. The TCR originated in an adult in good health. This chain joins TRBV30 and TRBJ1-1; tentative D call: TRBD1 (5 bases). CDR3 amino acids: CAQRAAQGTEAFF. The CDR3 coding sequence is TGTGCCCAAAGGGCGGCTCAGGGCACTGAAGCTTTCTTT.